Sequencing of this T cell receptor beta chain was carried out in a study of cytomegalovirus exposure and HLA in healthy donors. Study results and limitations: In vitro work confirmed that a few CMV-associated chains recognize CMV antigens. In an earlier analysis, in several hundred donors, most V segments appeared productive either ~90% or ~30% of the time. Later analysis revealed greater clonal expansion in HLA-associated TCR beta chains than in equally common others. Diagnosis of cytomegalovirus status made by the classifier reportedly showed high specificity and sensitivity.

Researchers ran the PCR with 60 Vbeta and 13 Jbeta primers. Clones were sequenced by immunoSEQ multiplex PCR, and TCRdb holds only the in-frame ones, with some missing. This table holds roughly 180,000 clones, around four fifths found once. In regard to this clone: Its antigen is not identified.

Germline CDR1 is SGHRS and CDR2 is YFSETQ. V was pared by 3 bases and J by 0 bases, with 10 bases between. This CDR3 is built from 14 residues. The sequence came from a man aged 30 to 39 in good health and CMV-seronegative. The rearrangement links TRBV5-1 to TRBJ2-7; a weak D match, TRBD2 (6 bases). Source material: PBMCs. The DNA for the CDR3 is TGCGCCAGCAGCTCGGACGGGAGCTCCTACGAGCAGTACTTC. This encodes CASSSDGSSYEQYF.